The source of this TCR beta chain is a study of cytomegalovirus exposure and HLA in healthy donors. PCR used 60 Vbeta primers and 13 Jbeta primers. Clones were read by immunoSEQ multiplex PCR, and TCRdb kept only the in-frame ones, dropping some. The data hold approximately 150,000 clones, with 81% observed a single time. Notes on this clone: What it recognizes is unknown.

After removal of 5 bases from V and 7 bases from J, the junction contained 9 bases not matched to a gene. The germline V gene has CDR1 ENHRY and CDR2 SYGVKD. The CDR3 consists of 15 residues. Regarding the study as a whole: Later, an analysis found that common viral pathogens appeared to be linked with several of the most significant clusters. Some TCR beta chains (roughly 150 of them) were listed as cytomegalovirus-associated. Later analysis demonstrated an association between a missense DCLRE1C variant and TCR beta V- and J-gene trimming.

This TCR derives from a young woman in good health and CMV-seropositive. V is TRBV10-3 and J is TRBJ2-2; TRBD1 agrees at 8 bases. The sample was PBMCs. The CDR3 is CAISKTGEVGGELFF. The CDR3 bases are TGTGCCATCAGTAAGACAGGGGAGGTTGGCGGGGAGCTGTTTTTT.